Shown below are 20 T cell receptor beta chains from a single sample sequenced in a study of cytomegalovirus exposure and HLA in healthy donors. It was with 60 Vbeta and 13 Jbeta primers that the PCR ran. Assay used: immunoSEQ multiplex PCR; TCRdb lists only in-frame clones, some missing. The sample holds about 160,000 clones, more than 75% seen once. What was sequenced was PBMCs. The origin of the receptors is a girl aged 2 to 9 in good health and CMV-seropositive.

The chain is built from TRBV6-1 and TRBJ1-2, with D unclear. The CDR3 runs to 13 residues. Germline V gene lookup returns CDR1 MNHNS and CDR2 SASEGT. V shed 3 bases and J shed 5 bases, with 10 bases lying between them. The CDR3 loop reads CASSEGRGYGYTF. In nucleotides, the CDR3 is TGTGCCAGCAGTGAGGGTCGGGGTTATGGCTACACCTTC.

The chain is built from TRBV1 and TRBJ2-1; the DNA was not used to check the table's D call, TRBD2. TRBV1 is tagged as a pseudogene. The CDR3 has 18 amino acids. This CDR3 is CTSSFSGRASPSYNEQFF. CDR3 nucleotides: TGCACCAGCAGCTTTAGCGGGAGGGCCTCCCCCTCCTACAATGAGCAGTTCTTC.

The chain joins TRBV10-3 to TRBJ2-7; D perhaps matches TRBD1 (6 bases). Germline V lookup: CDR1 ENHRY, CDR2 SYGVKD. The CDR3 consists of 13 residues. V lost 2 bases and J lost 7, with 12 bases in between. The CDR3 DNA reads as TGTGCCATCAGTGAGATAAACAGGGAGGAGCAGTACTTC. Translation: CAISEINREEQYF.

The chain combines TRBV2 with TRBJ2-5; no firm D call. Near its end, the DNA agrees better with TRBJ2-7, so the J call may be wrong. Germline V CDR1 and CDR2: SNHLY, FYNNEI. This CDR3 spans 12 amino acids. The CDR3 sequence: CASSETYYEQYF. Here the CDR3 DNA reads TGTGCCAGCAGTGAAACCTACTACGAGCAGTACTTC.

The genes are TRBV19 and TRBJ2-2; TRBD1 agrees at 10 bases. Trimming at V came to 7 bases and at J to 6 bases, leaving 8 bases not matched to a gene. Germline CDR1 and CDR2: LNHDA and SQIVND (reference sequence). This CDR3 spans 15 amino acids. The CDR3 sequence is CASTEGTGEAGELFF. CDR3 nucleotide sequence: TGTGCCAGTACGGAAGGGACAGGGGAGGCCGGGGAGCTGTTTTTT.

The chain carries TRBV28 and TRBJ1-1; D perhaps matches TRBD1 (5 bases). V lost 5 bases and J 7 bases, leaving 8 bases between the germline ends. Germline values: CDR1 MDHEN, CDR2 SYDVKM. CDR3 length equals 11 residues. The CDR3 DNA reads TGTGCCAGCAGTATTGACAGTGAAGCTTTCTTT. Residues: CASSIDSEAFF.

Only one count was recorded for this clone. The chain is built from TRBV10-3 and TRBJ2-2; 10 bases line up with TRBD1. Germline V gene sequence: CDR1 ENHRY, CDR2 SYGVKD. This CDR3 region has 13 residues. With V trimmed by 4 bases and J by 10 bases, 3 bases remained unmatched. CDR3 in amino acids: CAISGQGAKELFF. CDR3 DNA sequence: TGTGCCATCAGTGGACAGGGGGCGAAGGAGCTGTTTTTT.

The rearrangement joins TRBV28 to TRBJ2-7; D uncertain. The germline V gene has CDR1 MDHEN and CDR2 SYDVKM. V gave up 5 bases and J gave up 3 bases, with 5 bases separating them. This CDR3 is 11 amino acids long. The CDR3 region is CASSLGYEQYF. DNA for the CDR3: TGTGCCAGCAGTCTAGGCTACGAGCAGTACTTC. The complete variable domain, with remaining parts taken from reference TRBV28 and TRBJ2-7, reads DVKVTQSSRYLVKRTGEKVFLECVQDMDHENMFWYRQDPGLGLRLIYFSYDVKMKEKGDIPEGYSVSREKKERFSLILESASTNQTSMYLCASSLGYEQYFGPGTRLTVT.

The V and J genes are TRBV27 and TRBJ2-1, with 10 bases fitting TRBD2. CDR3 length equals 17 residues. Germline V lookup: CDR1 MNHEY, CDR2 SMNVEV (reference sequence). V dropped 5 bases and J dropped 9; count of bases not matched to a gene: 16. The CDR3 DNA sequence: TGTGCCAGCAGTGCCGGGACTAGCGTCCTTGTCTTCGGTGAGCAGTTCTTC. Protein product: CASSAGTSVLVFGEQFF.

The CDR3 bases are TGTGCCACCTATAGCGGGGGACTCTACGAGCAGTACTTC. This gives the protein CATYSGGLYEQYF. This rearrangement joins TRBV28 to TRBJ2-7; 9 bases fit TRBD2. V was pared by 10 bases and J by 3 bases, with 7 bases of the junction left unmatched. The CDR3 runs to 13 residues. Looked up from germline, CDR1 is MDHEN and CDR2 is SYDVKM.

This clone was picked up one time. This chain joins TRBV4-1 and TRBJ2-7; 11 bases fit TRBD2. The CDR3 is 15 residues long. Per the germline V gene, CDR1 is MGHRA and CDR2 is YSYEKL. V shed 5 bases and J 0 bases; nucleotides not matched to a gene: 3. The CDR3 sequence is CASSRGLAVSYEQYF. DNA of the CDR3: TGCGCCAGCAGCAGGGGACTAGCGGTCTCCTACGAGCAGTACTTC.

The V and J genes are TRBV30 and TRBJ1-1, with D possibly matching TRBD1 (6 bases). Germline-derived CDR1 and CDR2 are GTSNPN and SVGIG (reference sequence). The CDR3 has 14 residues. V lost 1 base to trimming and J lost 6 bases, with 15 bases between them. CDR3 bases: TGTGCCTGGAGTGGCTTACAGGGCTCCGCTGAAGCTTTCTTT. It encodes CAWSGLQGSAEAFF.

V gene TRBV5-5 combines with J gene TRBJ2-7, with D possibly TRBD2 on 5 matching bases. Trimming shortened V by 4 bases and J by 6 bases, and 17 bases separated the two germline ends. CDR3 length: 14 amino acids. Germline loops: CDR1 SGHKS, CDR2 YYEKEE (reference sequence). The CDR3 DNA is TGTGCCAGCAGCCCCACGGGGTCTCGGGGCGAGCAGTACTTC. The encoded protein is CASSPTGSRGEQYF.

Concerning this clone itself: One junction end does not reproduce the germline sequence, and a read error may be involved. CDR3 sequence: CASSFSGTNYGYPF. Written as DNA, the CDR3 is TGTGCCAGCAGCTTCTCAGGGACTAACTATGGCTACCCCTTC. The chain uses TRBV13 and TRBJ1-2, with TRBD1 as a possible D gene (5 bases). The CDR3 spans 14 residues. Germline V lookup: CDR1 PRHDT, CDR2 FYEKMQ (reference sequence).

J is TRBJ2-7 and V is TRBV30; 10 nucleotides align to TRBD1. After removal of 5 bases from V and 5 bases from J, the junction contained 9 bases not matched to a gene. CDR3 size: 14 residues. CDR1 and CDR2 from the germline V gene are GTSNPN and SVGIG (reference sequence). This CDR3 is CAWQPGQGSHEQYF. CDR3 DNA: TGTGCCTGGCAACCGGGACAGGGGAGCCACGAGCAGTACTTC.

This clone was seen a single time. V is TRBV5-1 and J is TRBJ2-6; maybe TRBD1 (5 bases). Germline V gene sequence: CDR1 SGHRS, CDR2 YFSETQ. The CDR3 loop spans 16 amino acids. V lost 1 base and J lost 1, with 9 bases in between. The CDR3 is CASSLFGASGANVLTF. The CDR3 nucleotides are TGCGCCAGCAGCTTGTTTGGGGCGTCTGGGGCCAACGTCCTGACTTTC.

This rearrangement joins TRBV5-1 to TRBJ2-1, with a possible D match to TRBD2 (5 bases). The CDR3 sequence is 16 residues long. The germline V gene encodes CDR1 SGHRS and CDR2 YFSETQ. V lost 6 bases to trimming and J lost 7 bases, with 23 bases between them. The CDR3 DNA sequence: TGCGCCAGCAAGGCCACAAGGGAGACTATAGGGAATGAGCAGTTCTTC. This codes for CASKATRETIGNEQFF. The full variable domain, its missing parts supplied by reference TRBV5-1 and TRBJ2-1, is KAGVTQTPRYLIKTRGQQVTLSCSPISGHRSVSWYQQTPGQGLQFLFEYFSETQRNKGNFPGRFSGRQFSNSRSEMNVSTLELGDSALYLCASKATRETIGNEQFFGPGTRLTVL.

The V and J genes are TRBV28 and TRBJ2-5; D perhaps matches TRBD1 (5 bases). V gave up 4 bases and J gave up 7 bases, with 19 bases separating them. The CDR3 is 15 amino acids. The germline V gene has CDR1 MDHEN and CDR2 SYDVKM. The CDR3 loop reads CASSSRAQIWRTQYF. The CDR3, as DNA: TGTGCCAGCAGTTCCAGGGCACAGATTTGGAGGACCCAGTACTTC.

This clone was seen more than once but under ten times. V usage is TRBV4-1 and J usage is TRBJ2-3; TRBD1 aligns across 10 bases. This CDR3 spans 19 amino acids. The junction had 14 bases not matched to a gene; V was cut back by 0 bases and J by 5 bases. Looked up from germline, CDR1 is MGHRA and CDR2 is YSYEKL. CDR3 nucleotides: TGCGCCAGCAGCCAAGAAGGTCTTGTGACAGGGGGCGTGAGAGATACGCAGTATTTT. Encoded protein: CASSQEGLVTGGVRDTQYF.

The V and J genes are TRBV6-5 and TRBJ2-7, with D unresolved. The CDR3 sequence is 11 residues long. Between the trimmed V and J ends, which lost 10 bases and 7 bases, there was a span of 14 bases. CDR1 is MNHEY and CDR2 is SVGAGI in the germline V gene. For the CDR3, the DNA is TGTGCCACCTGGTTCTCGGGTGAGCAGTACTTC. Its translation: CATWFSGEQYF.